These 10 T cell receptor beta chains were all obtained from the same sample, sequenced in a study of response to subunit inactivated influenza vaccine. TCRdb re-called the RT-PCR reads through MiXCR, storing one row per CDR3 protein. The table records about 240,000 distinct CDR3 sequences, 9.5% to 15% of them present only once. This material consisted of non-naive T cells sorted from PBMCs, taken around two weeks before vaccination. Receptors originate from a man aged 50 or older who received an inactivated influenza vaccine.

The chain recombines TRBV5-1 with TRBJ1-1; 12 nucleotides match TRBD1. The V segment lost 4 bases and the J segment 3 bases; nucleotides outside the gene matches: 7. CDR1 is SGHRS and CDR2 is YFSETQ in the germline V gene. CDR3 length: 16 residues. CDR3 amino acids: CASSLGTGGADTEAFF. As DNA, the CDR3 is TGCGCCAGCAGCCTCGGGACAGGGGGCGCGGACACTGAAGCTTTCTTT.

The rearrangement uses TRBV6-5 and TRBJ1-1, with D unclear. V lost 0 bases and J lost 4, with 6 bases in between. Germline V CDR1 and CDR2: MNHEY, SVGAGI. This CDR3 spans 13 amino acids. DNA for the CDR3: TGTGCCAGCAGTTACTCGAAGGGCACTGAAGCTTTCTTT. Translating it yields CASSYSKGTEAFF.

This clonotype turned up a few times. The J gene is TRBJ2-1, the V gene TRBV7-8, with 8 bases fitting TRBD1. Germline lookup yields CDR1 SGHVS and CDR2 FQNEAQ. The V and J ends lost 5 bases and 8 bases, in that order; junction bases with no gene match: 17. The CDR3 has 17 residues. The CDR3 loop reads CASSINGLDRGFDEQFF. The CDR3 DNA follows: TGTGCCAGCAGCATAAATGGCCTTGACAGGGGCTTCGATGAGCAGTTCTTC.

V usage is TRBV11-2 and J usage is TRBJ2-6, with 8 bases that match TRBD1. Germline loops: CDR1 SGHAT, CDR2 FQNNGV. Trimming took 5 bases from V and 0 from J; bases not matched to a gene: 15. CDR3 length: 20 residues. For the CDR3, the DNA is TGTGCCAGCAGCCCTTTTCCCTCGACAGGGGAAGACTCTGGGGCCAACGTCCTGACTTTC. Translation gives CASSPFPSTGEDSGANVLTF. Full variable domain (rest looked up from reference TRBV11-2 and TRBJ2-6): EAGVAQSPRYKIIEKRQSVAFWCNPISGHATLYWYQQILGQGPKLLIQFQNNGVVDDSQLPKDRFSAERLKGVDSTLKIQPAKLEDSAVYLCASSPFPSTGEDSGANVLTFGAGSRLTVL.

This CDR3 reads CASSPITGMDTEAFF. CDR3 coding DNA: TGTGCCAGCTCACCCATAACAGGGATGGACACTGAAGCTTTCTTT. The chain joins TRBV18 to TRBJ1-1; D is possibly TRBD1 (6 bases). CDR1 KGHSH and CDR2 LQKENI come from the germline V gene. CDR3 length: 15 residues. Trimming removed 3 bases from V and 3 bases from J, with 14 bases in between.

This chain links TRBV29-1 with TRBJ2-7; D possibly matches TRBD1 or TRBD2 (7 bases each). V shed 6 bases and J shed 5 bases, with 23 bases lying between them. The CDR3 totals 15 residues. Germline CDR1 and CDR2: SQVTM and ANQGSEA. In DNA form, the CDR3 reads TGCAGCGTGGGGGGGGGAGGGACAGTTATCAACGAGCAGTACTTC. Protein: CSVGGGGTVINEQYF.

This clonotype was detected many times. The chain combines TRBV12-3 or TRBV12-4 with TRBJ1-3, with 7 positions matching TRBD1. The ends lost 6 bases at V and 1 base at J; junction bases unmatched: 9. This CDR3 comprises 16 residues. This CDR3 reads CASRGQPSLSGNTIYF. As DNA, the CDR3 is TGTGCCAGCAGGGGACAGCCTTCTCTGTCTGGAAACACCATATATTTT.

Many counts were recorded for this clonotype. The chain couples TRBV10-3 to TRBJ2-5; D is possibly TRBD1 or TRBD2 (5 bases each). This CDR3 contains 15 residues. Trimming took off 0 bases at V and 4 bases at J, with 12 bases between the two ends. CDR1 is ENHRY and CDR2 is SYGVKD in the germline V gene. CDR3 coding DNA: TGTGCCATCAGTGAGTCCTCCGCCGGGACAGAGACCCAGTACTTC. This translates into CAISESSAGTETQYF.

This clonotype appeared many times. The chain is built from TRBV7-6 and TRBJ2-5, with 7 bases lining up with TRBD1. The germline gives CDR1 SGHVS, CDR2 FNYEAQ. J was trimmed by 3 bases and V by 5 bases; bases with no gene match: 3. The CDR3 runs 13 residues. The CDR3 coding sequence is TGTGCCAGCAGCAAGGACAGGAAAGAGACCCAGTACTTC. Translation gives CASSKDRKETQYF.

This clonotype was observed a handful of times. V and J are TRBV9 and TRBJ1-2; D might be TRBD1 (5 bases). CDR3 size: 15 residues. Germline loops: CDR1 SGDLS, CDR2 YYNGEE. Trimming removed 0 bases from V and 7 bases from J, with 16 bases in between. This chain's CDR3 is CASSVVLGLISGYTF. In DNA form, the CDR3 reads TGTGCCAGCAGCGTAGTTCTGGGGCTGATTTCTGGCTACACCTTC.